This T cell receptor (beta chain) was documented in a study of T-cell memory formation after mild COVID-19. Whole-study context: Clustering of TCRs was largely donor specific.

Study conclusions and caveats: Researchers could not confirm that second-wave clones peaking on day 37 targeted SARS-CoV-2. Cross-reactive memory apparently joined, as some responding clones appeared in pre-infection memory.

From the 5' RACE reads, TCRdb called clonotypes with MiXCR, one entry per CDR3 protein. This table holds 300,000 or so distinct CDR3 sequences, 16% found once. Regarding this clonotype: What it binds is not known.

The germline V gene encodes CDR1 SGHRS and CDR2 YFSETQ. J lost 5 bases, V lost 4 bases, and 11 bases had no gene match. The CDR3 length is 15 residues. Sequences were obtained from PBMCs or a T cell subset sorted from them (not recorded which). The TCR sequence derives from a man younger than 35 who had mild COVID-19 (a few samples of this study predate the infection). Cell type and time point are not known. The chain joins TRBV5-1 to TRBJ2-5; TRBD1 aligns across 7 bases. The CDR3, as DNA: TGCGCCAGCAGCCCCCTCGCCAGGGGGTGGGAGACCCAGTACTTC. Translating it yields CASSPLARGWETQYF.